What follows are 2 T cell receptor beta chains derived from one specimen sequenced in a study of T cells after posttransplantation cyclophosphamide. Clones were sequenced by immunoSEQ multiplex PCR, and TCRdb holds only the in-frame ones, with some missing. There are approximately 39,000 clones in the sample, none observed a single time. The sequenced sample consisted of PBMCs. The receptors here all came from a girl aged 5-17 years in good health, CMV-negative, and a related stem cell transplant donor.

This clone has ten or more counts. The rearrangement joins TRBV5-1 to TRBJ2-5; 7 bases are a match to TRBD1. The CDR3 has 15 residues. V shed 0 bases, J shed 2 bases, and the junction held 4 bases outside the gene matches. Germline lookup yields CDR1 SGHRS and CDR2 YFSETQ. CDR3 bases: TGCGCCAGCAGCTTGGGGGGGACAGCACAAGAGACCCAGTACTTC. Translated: CASSLGGTAQETQYF. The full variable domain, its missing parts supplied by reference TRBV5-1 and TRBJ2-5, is KAGVTQTPRYLIKTRGQQVTLSCSPISGHRSVSWYQQTPGQGLQFLFEYFSETQRNKGNFPGRFSGRQFSNSRSEMNVSTLELGDSALYLCASSLGGTAQETQYFGPGTRLLVL.

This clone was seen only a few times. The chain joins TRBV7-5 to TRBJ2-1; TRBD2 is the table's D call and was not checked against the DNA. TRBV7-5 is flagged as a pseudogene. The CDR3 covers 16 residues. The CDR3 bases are TGTGTCAGAAGCTATTGGGAGAAGTTCTCCTACAATGAGCAGTTCTTC. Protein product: CVRSYWEKFSYNEQFF.